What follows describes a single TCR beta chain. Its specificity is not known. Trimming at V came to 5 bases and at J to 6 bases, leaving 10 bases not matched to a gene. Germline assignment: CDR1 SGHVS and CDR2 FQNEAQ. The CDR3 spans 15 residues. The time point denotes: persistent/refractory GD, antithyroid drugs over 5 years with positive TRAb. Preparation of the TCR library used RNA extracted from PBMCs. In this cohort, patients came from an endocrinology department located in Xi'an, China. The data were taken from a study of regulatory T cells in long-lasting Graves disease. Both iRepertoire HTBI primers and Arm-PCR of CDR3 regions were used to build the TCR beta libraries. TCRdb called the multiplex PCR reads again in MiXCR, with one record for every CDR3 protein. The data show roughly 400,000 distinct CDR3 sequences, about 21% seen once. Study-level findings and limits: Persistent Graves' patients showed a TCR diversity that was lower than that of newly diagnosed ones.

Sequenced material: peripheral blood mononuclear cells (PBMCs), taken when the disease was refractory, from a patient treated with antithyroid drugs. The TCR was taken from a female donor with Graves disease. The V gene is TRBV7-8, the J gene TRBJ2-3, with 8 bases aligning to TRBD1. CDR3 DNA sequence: TGTGCCAGCAGCCCTAGCAGGGGGCGCCTGGATACGCAGTATTTT. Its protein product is CASSPSRGRLDTQYF. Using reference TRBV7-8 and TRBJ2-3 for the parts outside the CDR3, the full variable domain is GAGVSQSPRYKVAKRGQDVALRCDPISGHVSLFWYQQALGQGPEFLTYFQNEAQLDKSGLPSDRFFAERPEGSVSTLKIQRTQQEDSAVYLCASSPSRGRLDTQYFGPGTRLTVL.